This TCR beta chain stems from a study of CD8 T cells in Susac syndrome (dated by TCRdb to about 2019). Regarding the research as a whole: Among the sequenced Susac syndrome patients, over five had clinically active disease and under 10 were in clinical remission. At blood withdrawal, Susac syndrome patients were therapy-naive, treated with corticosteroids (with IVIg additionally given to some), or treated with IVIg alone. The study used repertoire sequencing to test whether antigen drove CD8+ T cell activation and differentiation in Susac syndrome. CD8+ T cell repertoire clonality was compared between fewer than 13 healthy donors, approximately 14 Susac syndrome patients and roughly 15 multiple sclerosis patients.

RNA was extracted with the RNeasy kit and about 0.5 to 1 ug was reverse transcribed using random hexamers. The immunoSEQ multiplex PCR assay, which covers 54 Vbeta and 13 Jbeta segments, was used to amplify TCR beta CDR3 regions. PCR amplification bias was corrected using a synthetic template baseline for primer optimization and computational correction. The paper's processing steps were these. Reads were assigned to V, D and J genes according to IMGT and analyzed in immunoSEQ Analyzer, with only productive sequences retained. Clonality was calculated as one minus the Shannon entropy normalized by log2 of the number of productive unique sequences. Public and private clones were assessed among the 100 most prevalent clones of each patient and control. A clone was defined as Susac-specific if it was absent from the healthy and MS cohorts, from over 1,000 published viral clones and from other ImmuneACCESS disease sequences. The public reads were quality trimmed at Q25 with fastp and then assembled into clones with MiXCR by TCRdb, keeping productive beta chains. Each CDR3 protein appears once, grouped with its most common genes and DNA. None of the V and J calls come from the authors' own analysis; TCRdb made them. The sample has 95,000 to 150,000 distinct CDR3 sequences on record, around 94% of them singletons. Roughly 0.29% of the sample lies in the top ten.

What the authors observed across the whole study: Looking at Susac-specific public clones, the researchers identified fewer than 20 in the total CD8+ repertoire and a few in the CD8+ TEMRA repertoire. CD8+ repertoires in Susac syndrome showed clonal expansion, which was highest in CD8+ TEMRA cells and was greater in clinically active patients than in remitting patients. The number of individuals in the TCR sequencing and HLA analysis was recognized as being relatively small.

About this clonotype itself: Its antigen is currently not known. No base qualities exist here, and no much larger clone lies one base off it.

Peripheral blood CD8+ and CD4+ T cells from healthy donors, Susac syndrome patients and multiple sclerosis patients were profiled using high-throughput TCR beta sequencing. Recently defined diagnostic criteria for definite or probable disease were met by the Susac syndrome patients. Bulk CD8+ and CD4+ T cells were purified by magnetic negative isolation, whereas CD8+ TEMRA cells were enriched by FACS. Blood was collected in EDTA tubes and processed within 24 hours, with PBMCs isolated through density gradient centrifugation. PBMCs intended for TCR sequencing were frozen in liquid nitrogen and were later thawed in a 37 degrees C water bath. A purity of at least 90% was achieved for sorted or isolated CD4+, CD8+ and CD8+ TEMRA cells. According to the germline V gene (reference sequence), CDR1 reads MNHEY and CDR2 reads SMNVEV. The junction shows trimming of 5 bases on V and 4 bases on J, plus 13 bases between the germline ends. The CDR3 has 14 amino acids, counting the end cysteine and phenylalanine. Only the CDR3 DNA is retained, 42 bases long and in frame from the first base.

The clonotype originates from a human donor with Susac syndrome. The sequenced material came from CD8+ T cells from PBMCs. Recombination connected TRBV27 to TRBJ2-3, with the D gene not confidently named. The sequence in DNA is TGTGCCAGCAGTCCACTCTTACTGCCAGATACGCAGTATTTT. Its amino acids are CASSPLLLPDTQYF.